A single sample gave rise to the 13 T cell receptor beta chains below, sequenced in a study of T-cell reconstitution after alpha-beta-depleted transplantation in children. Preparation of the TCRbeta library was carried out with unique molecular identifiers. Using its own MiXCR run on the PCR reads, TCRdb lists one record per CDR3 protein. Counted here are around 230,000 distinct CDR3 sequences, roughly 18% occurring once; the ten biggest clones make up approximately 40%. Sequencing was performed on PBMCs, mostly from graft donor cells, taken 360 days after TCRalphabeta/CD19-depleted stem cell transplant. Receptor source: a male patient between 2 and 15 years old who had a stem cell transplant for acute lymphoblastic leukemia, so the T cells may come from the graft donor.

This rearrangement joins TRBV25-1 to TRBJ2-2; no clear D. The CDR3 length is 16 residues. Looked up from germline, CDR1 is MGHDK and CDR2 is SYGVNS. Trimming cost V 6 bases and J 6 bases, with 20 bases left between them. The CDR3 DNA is TGTGCCAGCAGGGGGTTTGACGTCCCAGGCGCCGGGGAGCTGTTTTTT. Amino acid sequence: CASRGFDVPGAGELFF.

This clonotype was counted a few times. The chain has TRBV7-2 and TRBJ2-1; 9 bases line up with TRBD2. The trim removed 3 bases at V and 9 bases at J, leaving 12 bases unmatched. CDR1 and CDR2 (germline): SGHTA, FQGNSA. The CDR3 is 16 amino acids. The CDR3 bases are TGTGCCAGCAGCTTTAATGGTCGTCAAGCGGGAGGTGAGCAGTTCTTC. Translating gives CASSFNGRQAGGEQFF.

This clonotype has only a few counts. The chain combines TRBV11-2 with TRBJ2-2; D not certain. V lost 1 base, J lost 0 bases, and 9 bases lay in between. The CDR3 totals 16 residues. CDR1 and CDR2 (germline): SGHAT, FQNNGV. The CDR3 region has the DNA TGTGCCAGCAGCTTAGGCGGCAGACCGAACACCGGGGAGCTGTTTTTT. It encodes CASSLGGRPNTGELFF.

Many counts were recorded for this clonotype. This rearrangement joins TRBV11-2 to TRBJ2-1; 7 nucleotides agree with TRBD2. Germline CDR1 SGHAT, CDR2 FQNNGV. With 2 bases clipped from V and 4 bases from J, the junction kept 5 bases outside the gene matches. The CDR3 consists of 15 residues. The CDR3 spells CASSLLVGGYNEQFF. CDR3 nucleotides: TGTGCCAGCAGCTTACTTGTGGGAGGGTACAATGAGCAGTTCTTC.

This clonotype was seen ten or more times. CDR3: CASSPLAGGPYEQYF. In DNA form, the CDR3 reads TGTGCCAGCAGCCCTCTAGCGGGAGGGCCCTACGAGCAGTACTTC. V usage is TRBV28 and J usage is TRBJ2-7, with 12 positions matching TRBD2. The CDR3 is made up of 15 amino acids. V lost 6 bases to trimming and J lost 2 bases; unmatched junction nucleotides: 5. Germline CDR1 is MDHEN and CDR2 is SYDVKM.

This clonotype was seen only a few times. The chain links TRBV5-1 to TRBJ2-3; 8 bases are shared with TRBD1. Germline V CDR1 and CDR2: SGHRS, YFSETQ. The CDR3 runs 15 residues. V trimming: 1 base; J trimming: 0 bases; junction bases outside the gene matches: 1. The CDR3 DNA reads TGCGCCAGCAGCTTGTACAGGGGGAGCACAGATACGCAGTATTTT. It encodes CASSLYRGSTDTQYF.

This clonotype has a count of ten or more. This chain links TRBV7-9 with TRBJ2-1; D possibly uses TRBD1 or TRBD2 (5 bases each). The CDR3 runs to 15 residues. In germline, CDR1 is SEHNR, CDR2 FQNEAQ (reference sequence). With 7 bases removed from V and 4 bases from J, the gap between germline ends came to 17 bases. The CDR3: CASTLQGPAYNEQFF. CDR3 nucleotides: TGTGCCAGCACCCTTCAGGGACCGGCTTACAATGAGCAGTTCTTC.

In DNA, the CDR3 is TGTGCCATCGACGGGACAGCCGACGATCAGCCCCAGCATTTT. This codes for CAIDGTADDQPQHF. The chain carries TRBV7-9 and TRBJ1-5; 7 bases match TRBD1. Germline V gene data show CDR1 as SEHNR and CDR2 as FQNEAQ (reference sequence). V dropped 10 bases and J dropped 5; count of bases not matched to a gene: 11. The CDR3 consists of 14 residues. Looking up the rest from reference TRBV7-9 and TRBJ1-5 gives the full variable domain: DTGVSQNPRHKITKRGQNVTFRCDPISEHNRLYWYRQTLGQGPEFLTYFQNEAQLEKSRLLSDRFSAERPKGSFSTLEIQRTEQGDSAMYLCAIDGTADDQPQHFGDGTRLSIL.

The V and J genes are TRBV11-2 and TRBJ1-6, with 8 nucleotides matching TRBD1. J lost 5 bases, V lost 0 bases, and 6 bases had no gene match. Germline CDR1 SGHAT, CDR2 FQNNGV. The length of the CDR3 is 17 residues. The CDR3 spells CASSLDGQGANNSPLHF. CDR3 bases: TGTGCCAGCAGCTTAGATGGGCAGGGGGCGAATAATTCACCCCTCCACTTT. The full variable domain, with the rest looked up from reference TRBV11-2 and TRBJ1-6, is EAGVAQSPRYKIIEKRQSVAFWCNPISGHATLYWYQQILGQGPKLLIQFQNNGVVDDSQLPKDRFSAERLKGVDSTLKIQPAKLEDSAVYLCASSLDGQGANNSPLHFGNGTRLTVT.

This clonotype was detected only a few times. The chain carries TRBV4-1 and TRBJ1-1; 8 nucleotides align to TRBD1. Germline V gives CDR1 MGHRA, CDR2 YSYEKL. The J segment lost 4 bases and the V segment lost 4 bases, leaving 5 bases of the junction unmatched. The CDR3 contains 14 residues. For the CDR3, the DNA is TGCGCCAGCAGCCCCCTGACAGGGGCCACTGAAGCTTTCTTT. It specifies CASSPLTGATEAFF.

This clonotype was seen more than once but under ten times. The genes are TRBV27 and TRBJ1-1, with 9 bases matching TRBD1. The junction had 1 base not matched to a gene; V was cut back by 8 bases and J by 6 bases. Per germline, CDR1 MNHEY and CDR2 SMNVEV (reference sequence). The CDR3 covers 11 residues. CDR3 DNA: TGTGCCAGCGGGACAGGGCCTGAAGCTTTCTTT. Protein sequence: CASGTGPEAFF.

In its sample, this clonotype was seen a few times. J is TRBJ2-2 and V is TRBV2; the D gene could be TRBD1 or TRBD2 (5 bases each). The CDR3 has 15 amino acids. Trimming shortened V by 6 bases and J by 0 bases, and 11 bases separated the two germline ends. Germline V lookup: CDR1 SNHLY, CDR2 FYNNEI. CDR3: CASRTRGSNTGELFF. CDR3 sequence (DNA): TGTGCCAGCAGAACGAGGGGATCGAACACCGGGGAGCTGTTTTTT.

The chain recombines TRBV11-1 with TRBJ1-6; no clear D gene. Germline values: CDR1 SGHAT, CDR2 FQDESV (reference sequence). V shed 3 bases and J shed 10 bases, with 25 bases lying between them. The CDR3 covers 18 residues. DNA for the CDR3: TGTGCCAGCAGCTTGGTTGTTGGTTTAATGATCGGCGAGTCACCCCTCCACTTT. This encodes CASSLVVGLMIGESPLHF.